This T cell receptor beta chain appears in the sequencing data of a study of cytomegalovirus exposure and HLA in healthy donors (dated by TCRdb to 2017 to 2019). With regard to the full study: An earlier analysis of 587 of the donors reported 276 Gb of sequence data and around 100 million unique TCR beta sequences obtained from some 200 million T cells. An early release covering 500 to 750 HLA-typed donors comprised approximately 300 gigabases of sequencing data and roughly 85 million unique TCR sequences. Of the roughly 400 genotyped donors, 75% to 85% were placed in the genetic ancestry cluster associated with self-reported Caucasian donors. The study was designed to test whether signatures of past pathogen exposure could be identified by cataloging public T cell receptors. Using immunosequencing, the study profiled T cell repertoires from 666 subjects and related those repertoires to cytomegalovirus serostatus. A separate validation cohort of 100 to 150 different subjects was used in addition to the approximately 640-subject first cohort. The study combined high-throughput TCR immunosequencing, statistical association of individual TCRs with disease status, and machine learning to predict cytomegalovirus infection status. In a later analysis, previously published TCR beta repertoires from 670 or so donors were re-analyzed and high-resolution HLA genotyping was added so that TCR occurrence patterns could be studied. The later analysis used no new phenotypic data to find candidate immune exposures, relying instead on TCR beta sequences and their occurrence across donors. In an earlier analysis of more than 550 of the donors, high-throughput TCR beta sequencing was used to judge whether each TCR beta V gene segment behaved as functional or pseudogenic. Alongside the repertoire data, information on donor age, sex, ethnicity and CMV serostatus was compiled. Genome-wide SNP genotypes for about 60% of the roughly 700 donors were used in a later genetic analysis, which treated that subset as a discovery cohort. All discovery cohort repertoires had been generated using a single sequencing platform. Class I and class II HLA loci were covered by the typing at four-digit resolution. Typing coverage varied by locus: about 629-630 donors for A, B, C, DRB1 and DQB1; approximately 500 for DQA1; around 610 for DPA1; 400 to 480 for DPB1. Because of strong linkage in the cohort, 5 or 6 DR-DQ haplotypes were treated as single units for association and clustering. On average, around 240,000 unique TCR beta nucleotide sequences were sequenced per donor among about 400 genotyped donors of the cohort, with 15% to 20% of those sequences being non-productive.

The library was obtained by the immunoSEQ multiplex PCR assay. The multiplex PCR relied on a mix of 60 forward primers for TCR Vbeta segments and 13 reverse primers for TCR Jbeta segments. The CDR3 region of rearranged TCR beta genes was amplified from genomic DNA with a multiplex PCR assay. The Illumina HiSeq System was used to sequence the amplified TCR beta libraries as 87-base-pair reads. Per the original workflow: Across the 670 or so repertoires, a later analysis counted some 81 million unique TCR beta chains, some 11 million of which were shared by at least two donors. Raw reads were error-corrected and collapsed into unique sequences with a nearest-neighbor algorithm that merged closely related sequences to remove PCR and sequencing errors. Alignment of CDR3 sequences to IMGT reference sequences was used to assign V, D and J gene segments. Each retained sequence needed at least a six-nucleotide match to both a V gene segment and a J gene segment. A rearrangement was called productive if the CDR3 had no stop codons and remained in frame with V and J, and every other rearrangement was called non-productive. Following IMGT convention, CDR3 was defined as the stretch from the second conserved V-encoded cysteine up to the conserved J-encoded phenylalanine. The earlier analysis of some 600 of the donors excluded sequences that lacked an unambiguous match to a single V gene segment. An earlier analysis of under 750 of the donors called V segments functional above 56.7% productive rearrangements and segregating when the between-donor standard deviation exceeded 5%. A statistical classification framework was built to diagnose cytomegalovirus status from the catalog of TCR beta chain sequences. A later analysis assigned V and J genes by comparing TCR nucleotide sequences with IMGT/GENE-DB human TR gene sequences. A later analysis assigned CDR3 sequences and most-parsimonious VDJ recombination scenarios with the TCRdist pipeline. In a later analysis, each TCR beta chain was defined by its CDR3 amino acid sequence together with its V-gene family, and reads lacking a unique V-gene family were excluded. A later analysis removed over 500 highly shared, low-generation-probability nucleotide sequences to deal with suspected cross-contamination and a sequencing artifact. A later analysis calculated a clonal expansion index for each public chain from normalized within-repertoire ranks of inferred template counts. Generation probabilities in a later analysis came from a VDJ recombination model fitted to out-of-frame rearrangements, and those results were checked against IGoR. In a later analysis, TCR-TCR, TCR-HLA and TCR-CMV co-occurrence was scored with hypergeometric tests, and a repertoire-size bias correction was applied to TCR pairs. False discovery rates were estimated in a later analysis by permuting HLA or CMV assignments 20 times. A later analysis grouped co-occurring TCRs with DBSCAN, adding TCRdist sequence similarity when clustering within HLA-allele-positive subsets. Co-occurrence clustering excluded repertoires with fewer than 30,000 or more than 120,000 public chains, plus five with anomalous nucleotide sharing. TCRdb holds this immuneACCESS table with in-frame rearrangements only. Some clones are missing; in checked studies, unresolved V genes explain under half, and the rest has no known cause. V and J calls and clone size are as listed in that table; D and trimming were resolved from the DNA. The sample includes 150,000 to 200,000 clones, with approximately 85% observed a single time. The ten largest clones take up 7.5% to 10% of the sample.

Inclusive of the bounding cysteine and phenylalanine, the CDR3 is 18 residues long. CDR3 DNA is the only sequence kept; it has 54 bases, read in frame from the first base. With regard to this clone: Which antigen it targets is not known. One base away there is no much larger clone; base qualities are not given.

The cohort consisted of 666 healthy bone marrow donors. At the time of sampling, every cohort member was nominally healthy, though immune exposures that went unrecorded were likely present. The donor was CMV seropositive and was included in the group of 300 or so seropositive cohort members. A peripheral blood sample was collected from each donor, and TCR beta sequencing was performed on peripheral blood mononuclear cells. The Qiagen DNeasy Blood Extraction Kit was used to extract genomic DNA from the blood cell samples. Points the paper makes about the study in general: A further reported finding was that TCR beta sequences accurately predicted the HLA-A and HLA-B alleles for most subjects in the first cohort. Because HLA typing was unavailable for some donors at each locus, only the typed subset was used in association tests. In vitro tests confirmed that a few of the cytomegalovirus-associated TCR beta chains recognize cytomegalovirus antigens. Specific HLA alleles were associated with over 15,000 TCR beta sequences at a false discovery rate of 0.05 in a later analysis. A later analysis reported that several top co-occurrence clusters appeared linked to parvovirus B19, influenza, CMV and Epstein-Barr virus. In a later genetic analysis, a missense DCLRE1C variant was associated with V-gene and J-gene trimming of TCR beta chains, and the association was replicated in an independent cohort. A later genetic analysis reported fewer N-insertions in productive TCRs among donors in an Asian-associated ancestry cluster than the roughly 670-donor mean. CMV serostatus was the only immune exposure information available for the cohort. In both the original and validation cohorts, the classifier was reported to diagnose cytomegalovirus status with high specificity and sensitivity. In this cohort, only TCR beta chains were sequenced, and detectable features were limited by the absence of alpha or paired-chain data. Assigning TCR associations to individual alleles was difficult when HLA alleles, especially DR and DQ, strongly co-occurred. According to a later analysis, most CMV-associated TCR beta chains appeared to be HLA-restricted, and the HLA associations seemed to be driven largely by CMV exposure. While some public TCRs were present in many individuals, most TCR sequences turned up only very rarely across donors. The authors suggested that the approach could potentially be generalized to other disease states and immunological phenotypes. Because counts were too low, around 17 rarely observed V segments, including chromosome 9 orphons, were left out of the earlier analysis of approximately 500 of the donors. Correlated functional status among segregating V segments might be attributable to linkage disequilibrium, but an unknown experimental factor could not be ruled out. A cluster of highly shared sequence variants was judged likely to be a technical artifact of the sequencing pipeline. Broadly in line with IMGT annotations, most TCR beta V segments showed up in productive rearrangements about 87% or about 30% of the time in an earlier analysis of around 550 of the donors. A later analysis found that HLA-associated TCR beta chains were more clonally expanded and had lower generation probabilities than equally common non-associated chains. Some IMGT-functional V segments, including TRBV6-2 and TRBV6-3, could not be distinguished by the 87-base-pair reads and were therefore excluded. In the study, about 150 TCR beta chains were listed as associated with cytomegalovirus. Sequencing depth was assumed to be roughly uniform across donors in the presence/absence analyses, though that assumption may not hold. According to a later analysis, TCR association rates differed among HLA loci, with DRB1 alleles showing the most associated TCRs and HLA-C alleles showing the fewest.

This receptor was obtained from a man younger than 35 in good health and CMV-seropositive. Sequencing was performed on PBMCs. The chain links TRBV5-3 with TRBJ2-5, with a tentative D gene TRBD1 over 5 matching bases. The J call may be incorrect, as the DNA end agrees better with TRBJ2-7. TRBV5-3 is an ORF, and what it does is uncertain. The CDR3 protein is CARSFYSRRTRGTHEQYF. The DNA sequence reads TGTGCCAGAAGCTTTTATTCCCGCCGGACAAGGGGAACCCACGAGCAGTACTTC.